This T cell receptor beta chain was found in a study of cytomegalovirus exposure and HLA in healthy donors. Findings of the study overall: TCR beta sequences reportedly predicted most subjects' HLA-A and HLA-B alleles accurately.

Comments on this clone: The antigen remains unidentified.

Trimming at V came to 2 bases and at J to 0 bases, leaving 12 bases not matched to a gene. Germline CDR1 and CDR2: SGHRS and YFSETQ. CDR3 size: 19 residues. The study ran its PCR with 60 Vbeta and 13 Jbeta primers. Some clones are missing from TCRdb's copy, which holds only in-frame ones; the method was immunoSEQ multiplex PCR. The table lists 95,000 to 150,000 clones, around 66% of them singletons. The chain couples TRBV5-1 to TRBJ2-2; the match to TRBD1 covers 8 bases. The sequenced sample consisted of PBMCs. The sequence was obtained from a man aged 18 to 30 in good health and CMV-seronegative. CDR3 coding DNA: TGCGCCAGCAGCTTAGCTTGGACAGGGAGAATTACGAACACCGGGGAGCTGTTTTTT. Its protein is CASSLAWTGRITNTGELFF.